This T cell receptor (beta chain) was retrieved from a study of blood T cell repertoires in COVID-19. Whole-study context: The study drew acute and convalescent COVID-19 samples from the United States, Italy and Spain.

Germline V gives CDR1 MDHEN, CDR2 SYDVKM. J was trimmed by 4 bases and V by 4 bases; bases with no gene match: 10. The CDR3 is 16 residues long. Original handling: The authors estimated nucleated cell counts from reference gene primer amplification. Sequencing was performed with immunoSEQ multiplex PCR; in TCRdb, only in-frame clones are kept and a portion is missing. V and J calls and clone size are those listed in that table; D and trimming were worked out from the DNA. The sample yields approximately 470,000 clones, around 85% seen once. The sample consisted of peripheral blood. The sequence was obtained from a human donor in a cohort sampled during active COVID-19. The rearrangement uses TRBV28 and TRBJ1-1; 9 positions match TRBD1. The CDR3: CASSSLRQGDGTEAFF. CDR3 DNA: TGTGCCAGCAGTTCCTTGAGACAGGGGGACGGCACTGAAGCTTTCTTT.